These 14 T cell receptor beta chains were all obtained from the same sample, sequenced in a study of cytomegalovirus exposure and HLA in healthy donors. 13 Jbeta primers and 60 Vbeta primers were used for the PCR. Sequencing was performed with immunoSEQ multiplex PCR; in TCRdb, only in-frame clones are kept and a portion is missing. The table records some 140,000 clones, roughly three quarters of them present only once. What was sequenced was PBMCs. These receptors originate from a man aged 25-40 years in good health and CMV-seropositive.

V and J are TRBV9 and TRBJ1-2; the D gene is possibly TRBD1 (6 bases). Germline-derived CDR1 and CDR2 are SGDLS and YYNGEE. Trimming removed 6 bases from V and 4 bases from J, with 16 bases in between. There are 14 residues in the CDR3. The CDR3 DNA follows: TGTGCCAGCAACCCAGGGGCTGGAAGCTATGGCTACACCTTC. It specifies CASNPGAGSYGYTF.

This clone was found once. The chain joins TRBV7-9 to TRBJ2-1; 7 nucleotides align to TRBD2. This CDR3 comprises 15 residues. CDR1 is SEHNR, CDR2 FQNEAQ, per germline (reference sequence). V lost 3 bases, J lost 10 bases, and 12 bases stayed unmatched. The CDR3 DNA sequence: TGTGCCAGCAGCTTGTCTAGCGGTGGATCGGGGGAGCAGTTCTTC. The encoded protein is CASSLSSGGSGEQFF.

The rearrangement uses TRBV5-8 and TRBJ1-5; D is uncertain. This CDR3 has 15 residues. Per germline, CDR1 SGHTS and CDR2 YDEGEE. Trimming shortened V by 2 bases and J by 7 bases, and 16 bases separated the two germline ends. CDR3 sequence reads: CASSLEQRERQPQHF. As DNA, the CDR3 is TGTGCCAGCAGCTTAGAACAGCGGGAAAGGCAGCCCCAGCATTTT.

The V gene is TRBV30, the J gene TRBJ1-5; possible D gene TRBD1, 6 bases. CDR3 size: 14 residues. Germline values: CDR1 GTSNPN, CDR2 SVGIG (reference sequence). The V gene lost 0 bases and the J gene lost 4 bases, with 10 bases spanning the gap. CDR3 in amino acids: CAWSVPGANQPQHF. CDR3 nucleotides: TGTGCCTGGAGTGTACCAGGGGCAAATCAGCCCCAGCATTTT.

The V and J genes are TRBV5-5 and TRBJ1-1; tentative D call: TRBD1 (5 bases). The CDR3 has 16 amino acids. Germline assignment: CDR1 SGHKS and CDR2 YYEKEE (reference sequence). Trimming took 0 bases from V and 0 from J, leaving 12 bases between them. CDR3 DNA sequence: TGTGCCAGCAGCTTGGACCCAGGGCCCATGAACACTGAAGCTTTCTTT. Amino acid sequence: CASSLDPGPMNTEAFF.

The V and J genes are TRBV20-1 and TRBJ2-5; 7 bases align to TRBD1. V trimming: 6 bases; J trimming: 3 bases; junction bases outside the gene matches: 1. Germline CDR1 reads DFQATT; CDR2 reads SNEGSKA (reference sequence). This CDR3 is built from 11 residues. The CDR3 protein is CSAGQKETQYF. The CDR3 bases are TGCAGTGCGGGACAGAAAGAGACCCAGTACTTC.

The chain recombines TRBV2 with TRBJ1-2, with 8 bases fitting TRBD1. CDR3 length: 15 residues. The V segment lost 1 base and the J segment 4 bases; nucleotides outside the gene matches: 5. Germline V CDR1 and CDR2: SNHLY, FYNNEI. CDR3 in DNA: TGTGCCAGCAGTGAAGGGAGGGACAGGTTCTATGGCTACACCTTC. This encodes CASSEGRDRFYGYTF.

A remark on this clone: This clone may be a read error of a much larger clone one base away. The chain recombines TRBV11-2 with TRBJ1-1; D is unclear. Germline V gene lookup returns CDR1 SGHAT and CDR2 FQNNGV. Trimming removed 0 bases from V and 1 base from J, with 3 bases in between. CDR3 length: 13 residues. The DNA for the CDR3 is TGTGCCAGCAGCTTAGAACAGAACACTGAAGCTTTCTTT. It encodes CASSLEQNTEAFF.

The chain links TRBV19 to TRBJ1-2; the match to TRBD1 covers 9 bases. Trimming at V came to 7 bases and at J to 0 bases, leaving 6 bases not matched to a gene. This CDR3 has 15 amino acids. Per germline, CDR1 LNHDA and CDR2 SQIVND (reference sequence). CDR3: CASNPDRGANYGYTF. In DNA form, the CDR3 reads TGTGCCAGTAACCCGGACAGGGGAGCTAACTATGGCTACACCTTC. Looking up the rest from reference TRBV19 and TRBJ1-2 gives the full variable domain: DGGITQSPKYLFRKEGQNVTLSCEQNLNHDAMYWYRQDPGQGLRLIYYSQIVNDFQKGDIAEGYSVSREKKESFPLTVTSAQKNPTAFYLCASNPDRGANYGYTFGSGTRLTVV.

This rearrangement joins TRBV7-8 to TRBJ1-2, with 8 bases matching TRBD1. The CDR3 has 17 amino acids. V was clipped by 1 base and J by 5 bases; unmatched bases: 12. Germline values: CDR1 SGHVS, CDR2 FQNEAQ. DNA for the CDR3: TGTGCCAGCAGCTTAGATGCAGGGGGCGGTTTGAGTTATGGCTACACCTTC. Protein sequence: CASSLDAGGGLSYGYTF.

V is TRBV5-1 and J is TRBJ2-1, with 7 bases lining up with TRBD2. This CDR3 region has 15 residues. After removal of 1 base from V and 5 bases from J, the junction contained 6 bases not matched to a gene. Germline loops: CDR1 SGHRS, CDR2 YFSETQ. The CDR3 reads CASSLSGTNNNEQFF. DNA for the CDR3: TGCGCCAGCAGCTTGTCCGGGACTAACAACAATGAGCAGTTCTTC.

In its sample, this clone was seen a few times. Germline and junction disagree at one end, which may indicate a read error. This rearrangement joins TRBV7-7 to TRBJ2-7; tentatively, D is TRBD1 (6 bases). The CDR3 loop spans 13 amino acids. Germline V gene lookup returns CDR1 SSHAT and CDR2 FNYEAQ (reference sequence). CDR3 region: CASSLQQGYEQYF. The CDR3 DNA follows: TGTGCTAGCAGCTTACAACAGGGATACGAGCAGTACTTC.

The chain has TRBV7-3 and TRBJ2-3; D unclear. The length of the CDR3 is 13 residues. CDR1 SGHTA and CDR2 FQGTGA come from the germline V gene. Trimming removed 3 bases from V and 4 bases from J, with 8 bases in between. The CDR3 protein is CASSLSLADTQYF. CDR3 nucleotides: TGTGCCAGCAGCTTGAGTTTAGCAGATACGCAGTATTTT.

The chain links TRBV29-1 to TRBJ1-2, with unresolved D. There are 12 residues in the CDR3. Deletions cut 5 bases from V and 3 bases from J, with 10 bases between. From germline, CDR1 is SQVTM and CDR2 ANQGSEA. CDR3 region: CSVSKTDYGYTF. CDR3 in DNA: TGCAGCGTTTCCAAAACGGACTATGGCTACACCTTC.